This T cell receptor (beta chain) is from a study of naive and memory T cell subsets. Notes on the study in general: Clonotypes are single alpha or beta chains, not paired receptors.

Alpha and beta libraries were amplified separately from the second PCR onward. EMRA cells were CD45RA+CD27-, and effector memory cells CD45RA-CD27-. This clonotype has a handful of counts. As yet, its antigen is unknown. Germline values: CDR1 MNHNY, CDR2 SVGAGI (reference sequence). The V gene end was trimmed by 6 bases and the J gene end by 3 bases; junction bases not matched to a gene: 9. The CDR3 runs 15 residues. Two oligonucleotides, mixed equimolar, formed the beta constant-region primer covering TRBC1 and TRBC2. Ligation attached a single-stranded oligonucleotide with a 12-nucleotide UMI and the SP2 primer to the cDNA 3' end. TCRdb analysed the UMI-ligation and nested PCR reads with MiXCR anew, one entry per CDR3 protein. The sample lists roughly 27,000 distinct CDR3 sequences; about 10% were seen once.

What was sequenced was effector memory CD4+ T cells from blood. Stated subset: effector memory, CD45RA- CD27-. V usage is TRBV6-6 and J usage is TRBJ2-7; 9 positions agree with TRBD1. This clonotype was sampled from a human donor in good health. CDR3 region: CASSLLAGQGYEQYF. Here the CDR3 DNA reads TGTGCCAGCAGCCTCTTGGCGGGACAGGGCTACGAGCAGTACTTC.